These T cell receptor beta chains were read from a single sample in a study of radiotherapy plus CTLA-4 blockade in lung cancer. The repertoire was sequenced with immunoSEQ multiplex PCR; TCRdb's copy has only in-frame clones and lacks some. The sample has about 98,000 clones, 82% seen once. Sequencing used peripheral blood, obtained from a patient treated with radiotherapy plus ipilimumab. These receptors all come from a human donor with non-small cell lung cancer who had a partial response to radiotherapy plus ipilimumab. Each CDR3 is given with its conserved first and last residue. Each record gives: D gene, J gene, V gene, clone size, CDR3 DNA, CDR3 protein. A D gene is named only where the DNA matches it firmly. The listing skips clone size in some rows; elsewhere it reads once, few, many or a size class.

. TRBJ2-1 TRBV10-3 . TGTGCCATCAGTTCCCTCAATGAGCAGTTCTTC CAISSLNEQFF
TRBD1 TRBJ1-4 TRBV18 . TGTGCCAGCTCGGCGGACAGGACAAATGAAAAACTGTTTTTT CASSADRTNEKLFF
TRBD1 TRBJ1-1 TRBV14 . TGTGCCAGCAGCCAACGGGGACAGCTTTCGGTTTTCTTT CASSQRGQLSVFF
TRBD1 TRBJ1-5 TRBV27 . TGTGCCAGCAGTCTGAGGACAGGGGCATCCAATCAGCCCCAGCATTTT CASSLRTGASNQPQHF
. TRBJ1-2 TRBV19 . TGTGCCAGTAGTAAGGCAGGGAACTATGGCTACACCTTC CASSKAGNYGYTF
. TRBJ1-1 TRBV9 . TGTGCCAGCAGCGTCGGGGGGCTGGGCACTGAAGCTTTCTTT CASSVGGLGTEAFF
TRBD2 TRBJ2-1 TRBV11-2 once TGTGCCAGCAGCTTATTTTTGCGGGAGGGCCGCAAGGTCTTC CASSLFLREGRKVF
. TRBJ2-7 TRBV10-1 . TGCGCCAGCAGCGCAGGGACTTCACTTTCCTACGAGCAGTACTTC CASSAGTSLSYEQYF
TRBD1 TRBJ1-6 TRBV5-5 . TGTGCCAGCAGCTGGGGACAGGGCGGGTCACCCCTCCACTTT CASSWGQGGSPLHF
TRBD2 TRBJ2-7 TRBV30 . TGTGCCTGGATGAGACTAGCCCCCTACGAGCAGTACTTC CAWMRLAPYEQYF
TRBD2 TRBJ2-5 TRBV5-1 . TGCGCCAGCAGCTCTAGCGGGAGAGTCGAAGAGACCCAGTACTTC CASSSSGRVEETQYF
. TRBJ1-1 TRBV7-7 . TGTGCCAGCGCTTTGAGCTTCGGGGGGTACACTGAAGCTTTCTTT CASALSFGGYTEAFF
. TRBJ2-3 TRBV21-1 . TGTGCCAGCAGCGAAAAGGCCCCCACGGTGAGGGGGAGGGCAGATACGCAGTATTTT CASSEKAPTVRGRADTQYF
TRBD2 TRBJ2-5 TRBV7-6 . TGTGCCAGCAGCTCCGGGGGGGAGACCCAGTACTTC CASSSGGETQYF
TRBD1 TRBJ2-3 TRBV4-2 . TGTGCCAGCAGCCAAGAGGTGGGACAGGGGTCGTCAGATACGCAGTATTTT CASSQEVGQGSSDTQYF
. TRBJ2-3 TRBV4-1 . TGCGCCAGCAGCCAAGGGTCAGGGCCGACCCCGCAGTATTTT CASSQGSGPTPQYF
TRBD1 TRBJ2-3 TRBV18 . TGTGCCAGCTCACCTATCGGACAGGGGGCGTTCACAGATACGCAGTATTTT CASSPIGQGAFTDTQYF
. TRBJ2-5 TRBV27 . TGTGCCAGCAGTTCATACAGGGCCGGGGAGACCCAGTACTTC CASSSYRAGETQYF
TRBD2 TRBJ2-2 TRBV7-3 . TGTGCCAGCAGCTTATTAGGACTAGCTGATTCCGGGGAGCTGTTTTTT CASSLLGLADSGELFF
. TRBJ2-7 TRBV11-2 . TGTGCCAGCAGCTTAGGTGGACGGGGGACCAACGAGCAGTACTTC CASSLGGRGTNEQYF
TRBD2 TRBJ2-2 TRBV9 . TGTGCCAGCAGCGCAGGACTAGCGGGACTGAACACCGGGGAGCTGTTTTTT CASSAGLAGLNTGELFF
TRBD2 TRBJ2-2 TRBV14 once TGTGCCAGCAGCCGGAGCCTCCTAGCGGGAGTCCGTGCCGGGGAGCTGTTTTTT CASSRSLLAGVRAGELFF
TRBD2 TRBJ2-5 TRBV7-2 . TGTGCCAGCAGCCCCGGACGGCTTAGCGGGAGTGAAGAGACCCAGTACTTC CASSPGRLSGSEETQYF
TRBD2 TRBJ2-2 TRBV11-2 few TGTGCCAGCAGCTTAAGGTGGCGGGAGGGCGGCGGGGAGCTGTTTTTT CASSLRWREGGGELFF
TRBD2 TRBJ2-7 TRBV2 . TGTGCCAGCTTTAGCGGGAGGGTCACCGAGCAGTACTTC CASFSGRVTEQYF
. TRBJ1-5 TRBV7-2 . TGTGCCAGCAGCTTAGTGGCAGGGGGCAATCAGCCCCAGCATTTT CASSLVAGGNQPQHF
TRBD2 TRBJ2-5 TRBV10-3 many TGTGCCATCAGGTCAGGCGGGAGCGGCCAAGAGACCCAGTACTTC CAIRSGGSGQETQYF
TRBD1 TRBJ1-2 TRBV19 . TGTGCCAGTAGTTCACGTGACAGGGGCCTTCTTGGCTACACCTTC CASSSRDRGLLGYTF
. TRBJ2-5 TRBV19 . TGTGCCAGTAGCCCAGGGAACGGCTGGGAGACCCAGTACTTC CASSPGNGWETQYF
TRBD1 TRBJ2-7 TRBV29-1 . TGCAGCGTTAGAACCGGGACAGGGGGCTCTTACGAGCAGTACTTC CSVRTGTGGSYEQYF
TRBD1 TRBJ2-2 TRBV5-5 . TGTGCCAGCAGCCGGGACAGGCTGAACACCGGGGAGCTGTTTTTT CASSRDRLNTGELFF
. TRBJ2-7 TRBV7-9 . TGTGCCAGCAGCTTAGCGGACAGTACAACCGAGCAGTACTTC CASSLADSTTEQYF
. TRBJ2-7 TRBV28 . TGTGCCACCCGAGGGGAGGTATACGAGCAGTACTTC CATRGEVYEQYF
. TRBJ1-4 TRBV7-2 . TGTGCCAGCAGCCCGTCTAGCGTCGAGCGCGAAAAACTGTTTTTT CASSPSSVEREKLFF
. TRBJ2-1 TRBV6-5 . TGTGCCAGCAGCAAACAGGGGAGGAGTGAGCAGTTCTTC CASSKQGRSEQFF
. TRBJ1-1 TRBV6-5 . TGTGCCAGCAGTTGGGAGGTGTCGAGCACTGAAGCTTTCTTT CASSWEVSSTEAFF
. TRBJ2-7 TRBV7-2 few TGTGCCAGCAGCTTAGCCGGGACATTGGGCCCAGACGAGCAGTACTTC CASSLAGTLGPDEQYF
. TRBJ2-5 TRBV28 once TGTGCCAGCAGTTCAGGGTATACGGAGACCCAGTACTTC CASSSGYTETQYF
TRBD1 TRBJ1-4 TRBV19 . TGTGCCGCGAAGAAACAGGGGGTCAATGAAAAACTGTTTTTT CAAKKQGVNEKLFF
TRBD2 TRBJ2-5 TRBV19 . TGTGCCAGTAGTAGGGGACTAGCGGGAGGGGGAGAGACCCAGTACTTC CASSRGLAGGGETQYF
. TRBJ2-7 TRBV7-3 . TGTGCCAGCAGCTTAGATGGCCACGAGCAGTACTTC CASSLDGHEQYF
. TRBJ2-5 TRBV28 . TGTGCCAGCAGTTGGGGCAGCCAAGAGACCCAGTACTTC CASSWGSQETQYF